This TCR beta chain originates from a study of T cell responses to AZD1222 COVID-19 vaccine. About this clone: Its matching antigen is unknown.

The CDR3 contains 12 residues. With 0 bases removed from V and 4 bases from J, the gap between germline ends came to 3 bases. The germline gives CDR1 LGHDT, CDR2 YNNKEL (reference sequence). Study-wide results and limits: Only five to seven individuals given AZD1222 were seropositive at baseline. Spike-specific TCR breadth and depth rose after two AZD1222 doses.

TCRdb keeps only in-frame clones here, not all; method: immunoSEQ multiplex PCR. The sample has under 70,000 clones; 70% to 80% are singletons. The specimen was peripheral blood, collected 28 days after the second AZD1222 dose. This sequence was found in an adult who received the AZD1222 COVID-19 vaccine. The chain recombines TRBV3-1 (or the pseudogene TRBV3-2) with TRBJ2-5; no reliable D call. The CDR3 DNA reads TGTGCCAGCAGCCAAGAGAGAGAGACCCAGTACTTC. Translating it yields CASSQERETQYF.